This T cell receptor beta chain is from a study of Graves' ophthalmopathy and Graves' hyperthyroidism. Findings and caveats of the study: Ophthalmopathy progression prediction by the model yielded a sensitivity of more than 60% and a specificity of roughly 72%. Detection in blood was also observed for most expanded thyroid clonotypes above 0.001 frequency.

Germline loops: CDR1 MGHDK, CDR2 SYGVNS. CDR3 length equals 15 residues. The trim removed 6 bases at V and 11 bases at J, leaving 12 bases unmatched. Amplified material comprised TCR beta CDR3 regions derived from RNA transcripts. First-round RT-PCR employed HTBI primers, with a second-round multiplex PCR after it. From the multiplex PCR reads, TCRdb called clonotypes with MiXCR, one entry per CDR3 protein. The sample has roughly 700,000 distinct CDR3 sequences; roughly 40% are singletons. Patients with other autoimmune diseases, uncontrolled infections, pregnancy or lactation were excluded. An approximately 10 ml volume of fresh peripheral blood provided the PBMCs. As concerns this clonotype: As yet, its antigen is unknown.

The J gene is TRBJ1-6, the V gene TRBV25-1; 8 nucleotides match TRBD1. The receptor's source is an adult man with Graves' ophthalmopathy. The sample taken for sequencing was peripheral blood. The CDR3 protein is CASRGDAGGAAPLHF. CDR3 sequence (DNA): TGTGCCAGCAGGGGAGATGCAGGGGGCGCGGCACCCCTCCACTTT.